One sample yielded the 10 T cell receptor beta chains listed below, sequenced in a study of CD8 T cells in ankylosing spondylitis. TCRdb recomputed calls from the 5' RACE reads with MiXCR, one row per CDR3 protein. The sample shows more than 300,000 distinct CDR3 sequences, about 9.9% of them seen only once. The material sequenced was blood, either unsorted or a sorted T cell fraction (not recorded which). These receptors all come from a female donor with ankylosing spondylitis or in good health (not recorded which).

Only a few counts were recorded for this clonotype. The chain couples TRBV20-1 to TRBJ2-1; TRBD2 matches at 7 bases. The CDR3 covers 15 residues. The trim removed 6 bases at V and 0 bases at J, leaving 8 bases unmatched. Germline assignment: CDR1 DFQATT and CDR2 SNEGSKA (reference sequence). CDR3 in amino acids: CSAGASGSSYNEQFF. The CDR3 bases are TGCAGTGCAGGGGCTAGCGGTAGCTCCTACAATGAGCAGTTCTTC.

In this sample, this clonotype turned up many times. The CDR3 DNA reads TGCAGTGCTGACACAGGGGAGGTCACTGAAGCTTTCTTT. This sequence encodes CSADTGEVTEAFF. The V gene is TRBV20-1, the J gene TRBJ1-1; 7 nucleotides line up with TRBD1. The CDR3 covers 13 residues. Germline V lookup: CDR1 DFQATT, CDR2 SNEGSKA (reference sequence). The V segment lost 5 bases and the J segment 4 bases; nucleotides outside the gene matches: 7.

In this sample, this clonotype turned up many times. The gene calls are TRBV20-1 and TRBJ2-5, with 9 bases fitting TRBD2. Germline loops: CDR1 DFQATT, CDR2 SNEGSKA (reference sequence). The CDR3 extends over 15 amino acids. With V trimmed by 0 bases and J by 3 bases, 5 bases remained unmatched. Here the CDR3 DNA reads TGCAGTGCTAGAGATCGAATAGCGGGAGAAGAGACCCAGTACTTC. Translating it yields CSARDRIAGEETQYF.

The rearrangement joins TRBV9 to TRBJ1-2; weak D call: TRBD1 (5 bases). Germline V gives CDR1 SGDLS, CDR2 YYNGEE. With 2 bases removed from V and 3 bases from J, the gap between germline ends came to 17 bases. The CDR3 runs 16 residues. The CDR3 nucleotides are TGTGCCAGCAGCGTTGGGGCCGGGGGTAGGGACTATGGCTACACCTTC. Residues: CASSVGAGGRDYGYTF.

Concerning this clonotype: This may stem from a read error, because a much larger clone lies one nucleotide away. The chain joins TRBV20-1 to TRBJ2-1; 9 nucleotides line up with TRBD2. CDR1 and CDR2 (germline): DFQATT, SNEGSKA (reference sequence). The CDR3 spans 16 residues. Written as DNA, the CDR3 is TGCTGTGCCCTGAGTCGCGGGGGGGGCGATTACAATGAGCAGTTCTTC. It yields the protein CCALSRGGGDYNEQFF.

The chain couples TRBV18 to TRBJ2-7; TRBD1 agrees at 9 bases. Germline CDR1 KGHSH, CDR2 LQKENI. Trimming at V came to 3 bases and at J to 3 bases, leaving 3 bases not matched to a gene. The CDR3 covers 14 residues. This CDR3 reads CASSPGTGRYEQYF. The CDR3 DNA reads as TGTGCCAGCTCACCGGGGACAGGGCGCTACGAGCAGTACTTC. Together with reference TRBV18 and TRBJ2-7, the CDR3 gives the full variable domain: NAGVMQNPRHLVRRRGQEARLRCSPMKGHSHVYWYRQLPEEGLKFMVYLQKENIIDESGMPKERFSAEFPKEGPSILRIQQVVRGDSAAYFCASSPGTGRYEQYFGPGTRLTVT.

This clonotype was observed many times. The V gene is TRBV20-1, the J gene TRBJ2-5, with TRBD2 matching 10 bases. V shed 5 bases, J shed 14 bases, and the junction held 8 bases outside the gene matches. Germline V CDR1 and CDR2: DFQATT, SNEGSKA (reference sequence). The CDR3 runs 11 residues. The chain's CDR3 is CSASPSGGVYF. DNA of the CDR3: TGCAGTGCTTCCCCTAGCGGGGGCGTTTACTTC.

This sequence joins TRBV20-1 and TRBJ2-1, with D perhaps matching TRBD2 (5 bases). The CDR3 is made up of 14 amino acids. Trimming left V 4 bases short and J 8 bases short, with 18 bases between. Germline V gives CDR1 DFQATT, CDR2 SNEGSKA (reference sequence). In DNA, the CDR3 is TGCAGTGCTAAATACTGGACTCAGAAGGATGAGCAGTTCTTC. This gives the protein CSAKYWTQKDEQFF.

The table lists this clonotype with many counts. This chain joins TRBV6-5 and TRBJ2-1, with D uncertain. Looked up from germline, CDR1 is MNHEY and CDR2 is SVGAGI. Trimming pared 4 bases from V and 3 bases from J, leaving 7 bases between. The CDR3 loop spans 13 amino acids. This chain's CDR3 is CASSSVLYNEQFF. In DNA, the CDR3 is TGTGCCAGCAGTTCTGTCCTCTACAATGAGCAGTTCTTC.

This clonotype was counted many times. The chain uses TRBV5-1 and TRBJ2-1, with TRBD2 matching over 15 bases. Germline V CDR1 and CDR2: SGHRS, YFSETQ. J was trimmed by 8 bases and V by 3 bases; bases with no gene match: 6. The CDR3 runs to 16 residues. CDR3: CASSYGLAGGSYEQFF. The CDR3 DNA follows: TGCGCCAGCAGCTATGGACTAGCGGGAGGGTCCTATGAGCAGTTCTTC.